This is a list of T cell receptor beta chains from one sample in a study of blood T cell repertoires in COVID-19. Using immunoSEQ multiplex PCR, the repertoire was profiled, and TCRdb retains in-frame clones only, with some absent. The sample contains about 120,000 clones, 75% to 85% of which appear only once. Sequencing was performed on peripheral blood. The receptor set was obtained from a human donor in a cohort sampled during active COVID-19. Each CDR3 is given with its conserved first and last residue. D genes are given only for firm matches. Some rows mark clone size as missing; the rest say once, few, many or name a class of expanded clone.

j_call v_call d_call clone_size cdr3_nt cdr3_aa
TRBJ2-7 TRBV7-2 TRBD1 . TGTGCCAGCAGACCCGCCGGGACAGGGGGCTACGAGCAGTACTTC CASRPAGTGGYEQYF
TRBJ1-3 TRBV2 TRBD1 . TGTGCCAGCAGCCGGGACAGAGGAAACACCATATATTTT CASSRDRGNTIYF
TRBJ1-5 TRBV5-8 TRBD1 . TGTGCCAGCAGCGAGGGGGCGCTGGTCAATCAGCCCCAGCATTTT CASSEGALVNQPQHF
TRBJ2-7 TRBV6-1 . . TGTGCCAGCAGTGGCCGCCGAGTGGGGAGATGGTACGAGCAGTACTTC CASSGRRVGRWYEQYF
TRBJ2-7 TRBV6-6 TRBD1 . TGTGCCAGCACTACCCGGGACAGGGGGCTCGAGCAGTACTTC CASTTRDRGLEQYF
TRBJ1-1 TRBV6-1 . . TGTGCCAGCAGTGAAAATTATCGTGGGGGCACCACTGAAGCTTTCTTT CASSENYRGGTTEAFF
TRBJ2-3 TRBV12-3/TRBV12-4 . . TGTGCCAGCAGTGAGACAGTTATAGATACGCAGTATTTT CASSETVIDTQYF
TRBJ1-1 TRBV10-3 . . TGTGCCATCAGTCCTCTGGGGGGGACTGAAGCTTTCTTT CAISPLGGTEAFF
TRBJ1-2 TRBV19 TRBD1 . TGTGCCAGTAGTATAGAGGGACAGGGCGGCTATGGCTACACCTTC CASSIEGQGGYGYTF
TRBJ1-1 TRBV5-1 TRBD1 once TGCGCCAGCAGGGCCGGGACAGCGAACACTGAAGCTTTCTTT CASRAGTANTEAFF
TRBJ1-5 TRBV7-9 TRBD1 . TGTGCCAGCAGCTCACAGGGGGCAAGTCAGCCCCAGCATTTT CASSSQGASQPQHF
TRBJ2-7 TRBV6-5 TRBD1 . TGTGCCGCAGGGACAGCCTACGAGCAGTACTTC CAAGTAYEQYF
TRBJ2-3 TRBV4-1 TRBD2 . TGCGCCAGCAGCCAAGATCTGAGCGGGGGGGCCCCAGATACGCAGTATTTT CASSQDLSGGAPDTQYF
TRBJ1-6 TRBV7-9 TRBD1 once TGTGCCAGCAGCTCCGGGACAGGGGACAATTCACCCCTCCACTTT CASSSGTGDNSPLHF
TRBJ1-6 TRBV2 TRBD1 . TGTGCCAGCAGTGAAAGGAACAGGGGCCTCCTTTATAATTCACCCCTCCACTTT CASSERNRGLLYNSPLHF
TRBJ2-3 TRBV9 TRBD2 . TGTGCCAGCAGCGTGGCTGTGGGAGGGACAGATACGCAGTATTTT CASSVAVGGTDTQYF
TRBJ1-4 TRBV2 . . TGTGCCAGCCGGGGTAATGGTGAAAAACTGTTTTTT CASRGNGEKLFF
TRBJ2-7 TRBV24-1 . . TGTGCCACCAGTCAGTCAGGGGGGTGGTACGAGCAGTACTTC CATSQSGGWYEQYF
TRBJ2-7 TRBV20-1 . . TGCAGTGCTGCCCGGGACTACGAGCAGTACTTC CSAARDYEQYF
TRBJ1-5 TRBV19 . . TGTGCCAGTAGTATCAGGGGTACGGGCAATCAGCCCCAGCATTTT CASSIRGTGNQPQHF
TRBJ2-3 TRBV18 TRBD1 . TGTGCCAGCTCACCATTGACAGGGGGCGTGGGCACAGATACGCAGTATTTT CASSPLTGGVGTDTQYF
TRBJ2-3 TRBV19 TRBD1 . TGTGCCAGTAGGCCGACAGGGGTTCCGACAGATACGCAGTATTTT CASRPTGVPTDTQYF
TRBJ2-1 TRBV7-9 TRBD2 . TGTGCCAGCAGCTTAGTGGCGGGGGGCAACAATGAGCAGTTCTTC CASSLVAGGNNEQFF
TRBJ1-2 TRBV5-1 TRBD1 . TGCGCCAGCAGCGCAGCCGGGACAGCCTATGGCTACACCTTC CASSAAGTAYGYTF
TRBJ2-1 TRBV6-6 TRBD2 . TGTGCCAGCAGTTACGGCGGGGGCTACAATGAGCAGTTCTTC CASSYGGGYNEQFF
TRBJ1-4 TRBV6-6 TRBD1 . TGTGCCAGCAGGGCGGACAGGATTGGTGAAAAACTGTTTTTT CASRADRIGEKLFF
TRBJ2-7 TRBV3-1/TRBV3-2 . . TGTGCCAGCAGCCCGACTGGTGCCTACGAGCAGTACTTC CASSPTGAYEQYF
TRBJ1-5 TRBV6-6 TRBD1 . TGTGCCAGCAGTTCTACGACAGGGGGAGGCAATCAGCCCCAGCATTTT CASSSTTGGGNQPQHF
TRBJ2-7 TRBV12-3/TRBV12-4 TRBD1 . TGTGCCAGCAGTTTCGGGACAGGGAAAGAGCAGTACTTC CASSFGTGKEQYF
TRBJ1-5 TRBV6-5 . . TGTGCCAGCAGTTGGCGGGGCGAGGGCAATCAGCCCCAGCATTTT CASSWRGEGNQPQHF
TRBJ2-7 TRBV29-1 TRBD1 . TGCAGCGTTCGACAGGGGGCCTCCTACGAGCAGTACTTC CSVRQGASYEQYF